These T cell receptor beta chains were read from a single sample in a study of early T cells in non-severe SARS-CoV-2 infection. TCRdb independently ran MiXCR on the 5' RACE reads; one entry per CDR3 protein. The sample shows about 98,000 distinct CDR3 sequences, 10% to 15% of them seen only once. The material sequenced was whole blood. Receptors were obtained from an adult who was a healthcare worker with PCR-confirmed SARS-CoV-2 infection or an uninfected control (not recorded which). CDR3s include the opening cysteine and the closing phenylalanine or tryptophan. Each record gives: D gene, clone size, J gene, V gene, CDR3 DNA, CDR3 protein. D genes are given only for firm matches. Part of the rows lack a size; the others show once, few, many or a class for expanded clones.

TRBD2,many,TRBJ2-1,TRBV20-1,TGCAGTGCGGAGGGTAGCGGGAGGTCCAGCTCCTACAATGAGCAGTTCTTC,CSAEGSGRSSSYNEQFF
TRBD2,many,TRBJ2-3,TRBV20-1,TGCAGTGCTAGTCCCCCCCAGCGGGATACAGATACGCAGTATTTT,CSASPPQRDTDTQYF
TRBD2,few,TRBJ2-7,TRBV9,TGTGCCAGCAGCATTAGCGGGGACTACGAGCAGTACTTC,CASSISGDYEQYF
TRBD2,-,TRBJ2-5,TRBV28,TGTGCCAGCAGTTTGGGAGGGACGGAGACCCAGTACTTC,CASSLGGTETQYF
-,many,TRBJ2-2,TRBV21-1,TGTGCCAGCGTCCCAGGGGGCACCGGGGAGCTGTTTTTT,CASVPGGTGELFF
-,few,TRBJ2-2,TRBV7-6,TGTGCCAGCGGGCGCGGGTTGAACACCGGGGAGCTGTTTTTT,CASGRGLNTGELFF
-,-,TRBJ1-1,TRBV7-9,TGTGCCAGCAGCTTTGCTGAAGCTTTCTTT,CASSFAEAFF
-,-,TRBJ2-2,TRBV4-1,TGCGCCAGCAGCCAAGTGGTACTTTTAAACACCGGGGAGCTGTTTTTT,CASSQVVLLNTGELFF
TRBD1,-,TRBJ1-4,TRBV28,TGTGCCAGCAGTCCACCGACAGGGAGCGGGGAAAAACTGTTTTTT,CASSPPTGSGEKLFF
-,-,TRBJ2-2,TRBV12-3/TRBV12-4,TGTGCCAGCAGTCCTCCACAGCGTCGTACCGGGGAGCTGTTTTTT,CASSPPQRRTGELFF
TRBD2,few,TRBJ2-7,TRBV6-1,TGTGCCAGCACCGAGACTAGCTTCTACGAGCAGTACTTC,CASTETSFYEQYF
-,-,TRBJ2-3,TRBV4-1,TGCGCCAGCAGCCAAGTGGATATGCAGTATTTT,CASSQVDMQYF
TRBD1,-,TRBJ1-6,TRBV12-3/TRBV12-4,TGTGCCAGCAGGCAGGACAGGGGGGTTTCACCCCTCCACTTT,CASRQDRGVSPLHF
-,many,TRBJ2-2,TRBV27,TGTGCCAGCAGTCCGGGTCCGAACACCGGGGAGCTGTTTTTT,CASSPGPNTGELFF
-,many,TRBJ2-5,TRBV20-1,TGCAGTGCTAGTTCGGGCCAAGAGACCCAGTACTTC,CSASSGQETQYF
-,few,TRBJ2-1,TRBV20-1,TGCAGTGCTAGTAGAGGGCAAGCGGGTGACAATGAGCAGTTCTTC,CSASRGQAGDNEQFF
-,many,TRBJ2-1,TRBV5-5,TGTGCCAGCAGCTCGTGGGGGGCCTCCTACAATGAGCAGTTCTTC,CASSSWGASYNEQFF
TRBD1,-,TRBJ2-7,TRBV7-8,TGTGCCAGCAGCTATAGGACAGGGGGCATGTACGAGCAGTACTTC,CASSYRTGGMYEQYF
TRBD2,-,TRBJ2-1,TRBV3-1,TGTGCCAGCAGCCAAGCCTCTTTTGCGGGAGGGTACAATGAGCAGTTCTTC,CASSQASFAGGYNEQFF
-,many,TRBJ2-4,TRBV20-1,TGCAGTGCTAGTCCAGGGGTCGTAAACATTCAGTACTTC,CSASPGVVNIQYF
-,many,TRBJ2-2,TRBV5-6,TGTGCCAGCAGCCACGCTAGAGGTAGCGGTAGGCTGAACACCGGGGAGCTGTTTTTT,CASSHARGSGRLNTGELFF
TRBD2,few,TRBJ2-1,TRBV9,TGTGCCAGCAGCCCCGCGGGCGGCGGGGGCTACAATGAGCAGTTCTTC,CASSPAGGGGYNEQFF
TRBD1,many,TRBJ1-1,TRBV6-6,TGTGCCAGCAGTTTACAGGGGGCGGAGAATACTGAAGCTTTCTTT,CASSLQGAENTEAFF
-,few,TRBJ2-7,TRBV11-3,TGTGCCAGCAGCCCCGGCGGTAGCTCCTACGAGCAGTACTTC,CASSPGGSSYEQYF
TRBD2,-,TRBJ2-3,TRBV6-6,TGTGCCAGCAGTCTTCCGCAAGCGGGAGGGGGTAGAGATACGCAGTATTTT,CASSLPQAGGGRDTQYF
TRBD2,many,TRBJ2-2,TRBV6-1,TGTGCCAGCAACAGCGGGGACACCGGGGAGCTGTTTTTT,CASNSGDTGELFF
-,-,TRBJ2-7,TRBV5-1,TGCGCCAGCAGCTTGTCTTACGGGGTCGGAGAGCAGTACTTC,CASSLSYGVGEQYF
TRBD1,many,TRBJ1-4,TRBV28,TGTGCCAGCAGCAGCCTGGTGGGGACAGGCTACGAAAAACTGTTTTTT,CASSSLVGTGYEKLFF
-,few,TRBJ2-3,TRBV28,TGTGCCAGCAGTTCCCCCTCCGCCACAGATACGCAGTATTTT,CASSSPSATDTQYF
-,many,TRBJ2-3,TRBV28,TGTGCCAGCAGTCAGACTAGAGATACGCAGTATTTT,CASSQTRDTQYF
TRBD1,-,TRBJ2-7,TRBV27,TGTGCCAGCTCGGTAAGACAGGGGCCTTTCTACGAGCAGTACTTC,CASSVRQGPFYEQYF
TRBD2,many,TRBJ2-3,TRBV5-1,TGCGCCAGCAGCTTGAGGCCTTCCGGGACTAGCGGGAGGGCAGATACGCAGTATTTT,CASSLRPSGTSGRADTQYF
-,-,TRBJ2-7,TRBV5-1,TGCGCCAGCAGCTTGGTGGGGATCCGTGGGGAGCAGTACTTC,CASSLVGIRGEQYF
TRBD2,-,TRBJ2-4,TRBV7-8,TGTGCCAGCAGCTTAGTGGCTAGCGGCAGCATTCAGTACTTC,CASSLVASGSIQYF
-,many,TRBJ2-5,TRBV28,TGTGCCAGCAGGGTTATAGATAGGCGGGGTGAGACCCAGTACTTC,CASRVIDRRGETQYF
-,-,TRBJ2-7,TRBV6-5,TGTGCCAGCAGTACTCCAGGGCGCGAGCAGTACTTC,CASSTPGREQYF
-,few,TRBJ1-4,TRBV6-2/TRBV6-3,TGTGCCAGCAGTTACGGCCAAGATGAAAAACTGTTTTTT,CASSYGQDEKLFF
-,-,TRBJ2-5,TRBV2,TGTGCCAGCAGTGCGGGACACCAAGAGACCCAGTACTTC,CASSAGHQETQYF
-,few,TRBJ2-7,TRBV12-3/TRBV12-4,TGTGCCAGCAGTTTAAAACTCTTGGGTAGCGTGGCCTACGAGCAGTACTTC,CASSLKLLGSVAYEQYF
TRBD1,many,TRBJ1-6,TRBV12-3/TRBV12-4,TGTGCCAGCAGTCCCGGACAGGGACGATCACCCCTCCACTTT,CASSPGQGRSPLHF